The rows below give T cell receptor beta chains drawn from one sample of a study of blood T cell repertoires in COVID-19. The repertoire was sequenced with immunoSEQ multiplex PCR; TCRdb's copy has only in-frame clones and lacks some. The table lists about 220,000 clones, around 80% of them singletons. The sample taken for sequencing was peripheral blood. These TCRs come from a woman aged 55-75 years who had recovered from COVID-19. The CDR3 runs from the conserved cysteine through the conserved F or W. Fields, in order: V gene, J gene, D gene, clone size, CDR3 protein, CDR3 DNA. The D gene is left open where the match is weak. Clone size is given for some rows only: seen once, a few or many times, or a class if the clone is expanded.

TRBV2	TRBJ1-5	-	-	CASSEGGDSNQPQHF	TGTGCCAGCAGTGAAGGCGGGGATAGCAATCAGCCCCAGCATTTT
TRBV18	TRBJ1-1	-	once	CASSPPSGRDTEAFF	TGTGCCAGCTCACCACCTTCAGGGAGGGACACTGAAGCTTTCTTT
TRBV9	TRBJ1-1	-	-	CASSVGGKNTEAFF	TGTGCCAGCAGCGTAGGCGGGAAAAACACTGAAGCTTTCTTT
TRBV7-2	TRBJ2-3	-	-	CASSPGLVWGTDTQYF	TGTGCCAGCAGCCCTGGACTGGTTTGGGGTACAGATACGCAGTATTTT
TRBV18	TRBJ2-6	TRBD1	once	CASSYRGAGANVLTF	TGTGCCAGCTCGTACAGGGGCGCTGGGGCCAACGTCCTGACTTTC
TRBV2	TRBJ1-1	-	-	CASSVRMNTEAFF	TGTGCCAGCAGTGTCAGAATGAACACTGAAGCTTTCTTT
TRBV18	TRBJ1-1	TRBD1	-	CASSTVAGGFNTEAFF	TGTGCCAGCTCGACTGTGGCAGGGGGCTTCAACACTGAAGCTTTCTTT
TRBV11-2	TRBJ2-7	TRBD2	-	CASSPGGTSFSYEQYF	TGTGCCAGCAGCCCAGGCGGGACTAGCTTCTCCTACGAGCAGTACTTC
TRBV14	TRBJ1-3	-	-	CASSPLRAGNTIYF	TGTGCCAGCAGCCCTTTGAGGGCAGGAAACACCATATATTTT
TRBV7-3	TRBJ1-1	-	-	CASSRGYMDEAFF	TGTGCCAGCAGCAGGGGGTACATGGATGAAGCTTTCTTT
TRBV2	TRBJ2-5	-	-	CASSQRGTTLTQETQYF	TGTGCCAGCAGCCAAAGGGGGACTACCCTTACCCAAGAGACCCAGTACTTC
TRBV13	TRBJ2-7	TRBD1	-	CASSERRTGHTYEQYF	TGTGCCAGCAGCGAGAGACGGACAGGTCACACCTACGAGCAGTACTTC
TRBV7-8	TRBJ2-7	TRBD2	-	CASSLLAGSDYEQYF	TGTGCCAGCAGCCTCCTAGCGGGGTCTGACTACGAGCAGTACTTC
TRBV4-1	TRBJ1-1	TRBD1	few	CASGGTGEGTEAFF	TGCGCCAGCGGAGGGACAGGGGAGGGTACTGAAGCTTTCTTT
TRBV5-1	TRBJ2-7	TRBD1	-	CASSLGVTGGPYEQYF	TGCGCCAGCAGCTTGGGCGTGACAGGGGGCCCCTACGAGCAGTACTTC
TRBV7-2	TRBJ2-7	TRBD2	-	CASSSGPSGYEQYF	TGTGCCAGCAGCTCGGGCCCTAGCGGATACGAGCAGTACTTC
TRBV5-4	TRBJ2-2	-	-	CAPEDKNTGELFF	TGTGCCCCAGAGGACAAGAACACCGGGGAGCTGTTTTTT
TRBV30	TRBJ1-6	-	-	CAWSDRSSYNSPLHF	TGTGCCTGGAGCGACAGGAGCTCCTATAATTCACCCCTCCACTTT
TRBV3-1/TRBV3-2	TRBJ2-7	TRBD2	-	CASSQGLAGDAYEQYF	TGTGCCAGCAGCCAGGGACTAGCGGGGGACGCCTACGAGCAGTACTTC
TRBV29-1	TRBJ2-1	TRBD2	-	CSVGTSGYEQFF	TGCAGCGTCGGGACTAGCGGTTATGAGCAGTTCTTC
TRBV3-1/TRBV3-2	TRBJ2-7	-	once	CASSRTGHIYEQYF	TGTGCCAGCAGCCGCACGGGACATATCTACGAGCAGTACTTC
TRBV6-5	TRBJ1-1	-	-	CASTWGGEAFF	TGTGCCAGCACCTGGGGGGGTGAAGCTTTCTTT
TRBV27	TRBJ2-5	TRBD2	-	CASSLLTGGETQYF	TGTGCCAGCAGTTTATTGACCGGGGGGGAGACCCAGTACTTC
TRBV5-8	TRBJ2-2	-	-	CASSEPGITTGELFF	TGTGCCAGCAGCGAACCCGGGATTACCACCGGGGAGCTGTTTTTT
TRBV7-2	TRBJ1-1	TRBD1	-	CASSNDRAEAFF	TGTGCCAGCAGCAATGACAGGGCTGAAGCTTTCTTT
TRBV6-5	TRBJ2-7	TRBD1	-	CASRDGGQGAYEQYF	TGTGCCAGCAGGGATGGCGGACAGGGGGCCTACGAGCAGTACTTC
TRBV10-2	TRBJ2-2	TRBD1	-	CASRGDSETGELFF	TGCGCCAGCAGGGGGGACAGCGAAACCGGGGAGCTGTTTTTT
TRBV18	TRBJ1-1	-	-	CASSPPRGGDTEAFF	TGTGCCAGCTCACCACCGAGGGGGGGTGACACTGAAGCTTTCTTT
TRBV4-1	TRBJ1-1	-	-	CASSHVGAHTEAFF	TGCGCCAGCAGCCATGTAGGGGCTCACACTGAAGCTTTCTTT
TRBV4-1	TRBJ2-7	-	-	CASSSPREGLDYEQYF	TGCGCCAGCAGCTCACCCCGGGAAGGACTTGACTACGAGCAGTACTTC
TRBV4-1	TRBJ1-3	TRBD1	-	CASSTGTGGIGNTIYF	TGCGCCAGCAGCACCGGGACAGGGGGCATCGGAAACACCATATATTTT
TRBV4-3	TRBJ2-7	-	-	CASSQGSVSYEQYF	TGCGCCAGCAGCCAAGGCTCAGTCTCCTACGAGCAGTACTTC
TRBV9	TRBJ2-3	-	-	CASSKQVSDTQYF	TGTGCCAGCAGTAAACAGGTTTCGGATACGCAGTATTTT
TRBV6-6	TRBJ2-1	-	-	CASITRGASSYNEQFF	TGTGCCAGCATCACTCGGGGGGCGAGCTCCTACAATGAGCAGTTCTTC
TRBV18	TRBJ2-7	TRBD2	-	CASSPSPSGGAGEQYF	TGTGCCAGCTCACCGTCTCCTAGCGGGGGGGCCGGCGAGCAGTACTTC
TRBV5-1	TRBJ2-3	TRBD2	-	CASSYRPGLAAPDTQYF	TGCGCCAGCAGCTACCGGCCGGGACTAGCAGCCCCAGATACGCAGTATTTT
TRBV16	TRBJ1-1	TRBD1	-	CASSLQGARTEAFF	TGTGCCAGCAGCCTGCAGGGGGCGCGGACTGAAGCTTTCTTT
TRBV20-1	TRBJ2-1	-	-	CSASPPPGEQFF	TGCAGTGCTAGTCCCCCCCCAGGTGAGCAGTTCTTC
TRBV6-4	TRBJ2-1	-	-	CASSEWGSNEQFF	TGTGCCAGCAGTGAATGGGGCTCTAATGAGCAGTTCTTC
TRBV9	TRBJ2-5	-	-	CASSVIGREGETQYF	TGTGCCAGCAGCGTAATAGGCAGGGAAGGAGAGACCCAGTACTTC
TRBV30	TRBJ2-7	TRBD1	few	CAWPKPGQGPLRQYF	TGTGCCTGGCCTAAACCGGGACAGGGGCCTCTAAGGCAGTACTTC
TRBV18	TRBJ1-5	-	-	CASLSQVNQPQHF	TGTGCCAGCTTATCCCAGGTCAATCAGCCCCAGCATTTT
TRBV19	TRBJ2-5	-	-	CATRYGETQYF	TGTGCCACCCGCTACGGGGAGACCCAGTACTTC
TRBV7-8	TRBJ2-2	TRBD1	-	CASSFWTGPNTGELFF	TGTGCCAGCAGCTTCTGGACAGGGCCGAACACCGGGGAGCTGTTTTTT
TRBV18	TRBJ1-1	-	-	CASSLTGKRETEAFF	TGTGCCAGCTCACTAACAGGGAAAAGAGAAACTGAAGCTTTCTTT
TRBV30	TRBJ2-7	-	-	CAWRGPLTGRSDEQYF	TGTGCCTGGAGGGGACCCTTGACAGGGAGGTCCGACGAGCAGTACTTC
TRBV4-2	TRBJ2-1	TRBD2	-	CASSQITPGLAGGTGEQFF	TGTGCCAGCAGCCAAATCACACCGGGACTAGCGGGGGGTACAGGTGAGCAGTTCTTC
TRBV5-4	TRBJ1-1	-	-	CASSLEGGTEAFF	TGTGCCAGCAGCTTGGAAGGCGGAACTGAAGCTTTCTTT
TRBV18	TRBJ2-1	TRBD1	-	CASSPQRTGGTNEQFF	TGTGCCAGCTCACCCCAGAGGACAGGGGGGACCAATGAGCAGTTCTTC
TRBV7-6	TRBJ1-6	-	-	CASSLAARQAYNSPLHF	TGTGCCAGCAGCTTAGCGGCCAGGCAGGCCTATAATTCACCCCTCCACTTT
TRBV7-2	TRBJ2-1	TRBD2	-	CASSLEVPGLVINEQFF	TGTGCCAGCAGCTTAGAGGTTCCCGGACTAGTAATTAATGAGCAGTTCTTC
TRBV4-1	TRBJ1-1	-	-	CASSFTDSLNTEAFF	TGCGCCAGCAGCTTTACAGACAGTTTGAACACTGAAGCTTTCTTT
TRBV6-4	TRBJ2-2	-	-	CASSDHRRGIGELFF	TGTGCCAGCAGTGATCATCGCAGAGGGATCGGGGAGCTGTTTTTT